This T cell receptor beta chain comes out of a study of tumor-infiltrating lymphocytes in primary liver carcinoma. For the study at large: Both sexes were represented among patients, who were 30 to 69 years old. Sample yields, roughly 3.65 to 7.13 million productive TCRbeta reads, were similar across the tissue types. General observations from the study: Tumors reached a significantly greater top-250-clone fraction than blood did (p = 0.039).

In the case of this clonotype: Its antigen is undetermined. One end of the junction does not line up with germline, which may come from a read error.

The CDR3 loop spans 16 amino acids. Germline loops: CDR1 SGHTS, CDR2 YDEGEE. Scientists recovered RNA and DNA together from roughly 21-30 mg of unsorted bulk tissue. Constant-region priming of about 520 ng total RNA yielded TCR beta cDNA. Investigators got TCR beta libraries out of three nested multiplex PCR rounds, done with slightly modified ARM-PCR. With TRBV1-TRBV30 forward primers and a C-beta reverse primer, the first two PCR rounds were run for roughly 9 cycles each. One entry per CDR3 protein, called by TCRdb with MiXCR from the multiplex PCR reads. The sample lists 90,000 to 100,000 distinct CDR3 sequences; 55% to 70% were seen once.

This receptor was identified in a woman aged 60-75 years with primary liver carcinoma and hepatitis B virus infection. The sequenced sample was liver tumor tissue from sampling region 5. Subset specified: tumor region T5, tumor centre. This chain uses TRBV5-8 with TRBJ2-2; possible D gene TRBD1, 6 bases. The CDR3 region is CASRPSWGQDAGELLF. CDR3 in DNA: TGTGCCAGCAGGCCGAGCTGGGGGCAGGACGCCGGGGAGCTGCTTTTT.